The next 7 T cell receptor beta chains were all read from a single sample in a study of CD8+CD57+ T cells in acquired aplastic anemia. TCR beta VDJ combinations and CDR3 sequences were profiled from genomic DNA. In TCRdb, the reads were re-called with MiXCR into one record per CDR3 protein. This table has over 200,000 distinct CDR3 sequences, approximately 57% appearing once. Sequencing was done on a sample of sorted CD4+, CD8+, or CD8+CD57+ T cells (not recorded which) from PBMCs. The receptors derive from a human donor in good health.

This clonotype was picked up many times. V is TRBV4-2 and J is TRBJ1-1, with D uncertain. Per germline, CDR1 LGHNA and CDR2 YNFKEQ. CDR3 size: 12 residues. V lost 1 base and J 9 bases, leaving 9 bases between the germline ends. DNA for the CDR3: TGTGCCAGCAGCCAAGTGGGCAGACAAGCTTTCTTT. This gives the protein CASSQVGRQAFF.

Only a few counts were recorded for this clonotype. This chain links TRBV20-1 with TRBJ2-7, with TRBD2 as a possible D gene (5 bases). Germline loops: CDR1 DFQATT, CDR2 SNEGSKA (reference sequence). Trimming left V 3 bases short and J 0 bases short, with 12 bases between. The CDR3 runs to 14 residues. The CDR3 DNA reads as TGCAGTGCTAGGACCTCGGGGAGCTCCTACGAGCAGTACTTC. It specifies CSARTSGSSYEQYF.

The chain has TRBV20-1 and TRBJ2-5; TRBD2 might be the D (8 bases). The V gene's germline CDR1 is DFQATT and CDR2 SNEGSKA (reference sequence). The CDR3 totals 13 residues. The CDR3 bases are TGCAGCCGACAGGGCGCGGGAGGAGAGACCCAGTACTTC. Its protein product is CSRQGAGGETQYF.

The gene calls are TRBV7-2 and TRBJ2-7, with D perhaps matching TRBD1 (5 bases). Trimming took 3 bases from V and 5 from J, leaving 14 bases between them. CDR3 length equals 14 residues. Germline V gene data show CDR1 as SGHTA and CDR2 as FQGNSA. The CDR3 DNA sequence: TGTGCCAGCAGCTTGGGGCCCGATCTCGACGAGCAGTACTTC. Its protein product is CASSLGPDLDEQYF.

V gene TRBV9 combines with J gene TRBJ2-1; unclear D gene. Per germline, CDR1 SGDLS and CDR2 YYNGEE. The length of the CDR3 is 15 residues. V was shortened by 0 bases and J by 6 bases, with 13 bases between the two germline ends. CDR3 sequence reads: CASSVGAAQVNEQFF. The CDR3 DNA reads TGTGCCAGCAGCGTAGGCGCGGCGCAAGTCAATGAGCAGTTCTTC.

V usage is TRBV20-1 and J usage is TRBJ1-6; D not resolved. CDR1 is DFQATT and CDR2 is SNEGSKA in the germline V gene (reference sequence). This CDR3 is built from 13 residues. V lost 3 bases and J lost 5, with 8 bases in between. The CDR3 spells CSARGKDNSPLHF. The CDR3 DNA sequence: TGCAGTGCTAGGGGGAAGGATAATTCACCCCTCCACTTT.

Points on this clonotype: At one end the junction does not follow the germline gene, possibly because of a read error. This chain connects TRBV7-9 to TRBJ2-1; possibly TRBD2 for D (6 bases). This CDR3 comprises 14 residues. The V gene's germline CDR1 is SEHNR and CDR2 FQNEAQ (reference sequence). The CDR3 reads CASSWGVGYNEQFF. The CDR3 coding sequence is TGCGCCAGCAGCTGGGGGGTGGGGTACAATGAGCAGTTCTTC.